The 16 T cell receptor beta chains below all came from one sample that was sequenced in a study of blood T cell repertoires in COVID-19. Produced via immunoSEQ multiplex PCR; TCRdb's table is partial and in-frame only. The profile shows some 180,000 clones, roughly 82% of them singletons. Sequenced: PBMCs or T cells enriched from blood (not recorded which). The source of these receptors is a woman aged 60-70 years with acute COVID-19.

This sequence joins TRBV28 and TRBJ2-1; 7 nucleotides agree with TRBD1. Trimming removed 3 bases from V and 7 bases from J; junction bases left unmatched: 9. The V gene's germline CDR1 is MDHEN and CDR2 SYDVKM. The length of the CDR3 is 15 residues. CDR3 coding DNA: TGTGCCAGCAGTTTGGGCGCGTCAGGGGGAAATGAGCAGTTCTTC. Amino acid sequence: CASSLGASGGNEQFF.

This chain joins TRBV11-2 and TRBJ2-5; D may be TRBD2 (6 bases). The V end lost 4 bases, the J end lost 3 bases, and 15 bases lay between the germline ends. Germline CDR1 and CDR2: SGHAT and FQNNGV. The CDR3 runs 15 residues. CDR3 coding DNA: TGTGCCAGCAGCTCAAAGGGATGGGGGGAAGAGACCCAGTACTTC. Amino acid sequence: CASSSKGWGEETQYF.

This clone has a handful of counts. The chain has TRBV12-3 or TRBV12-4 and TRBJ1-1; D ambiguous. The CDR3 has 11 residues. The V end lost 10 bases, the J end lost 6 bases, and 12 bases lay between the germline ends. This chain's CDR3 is CAIRRVAEAFF. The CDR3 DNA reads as TGTGCCATTCGGAGGGTCGCTGAAGCTTTCTTT.

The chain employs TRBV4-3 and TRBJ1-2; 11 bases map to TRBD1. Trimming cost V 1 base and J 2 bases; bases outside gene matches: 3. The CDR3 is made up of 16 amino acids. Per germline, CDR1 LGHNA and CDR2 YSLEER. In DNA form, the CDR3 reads TGCGCCAGCAGCCAAGTGGGACAGGGGGGCAACTATGGCTACACCTTC. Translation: CASSQVGQGGNYGYTF.

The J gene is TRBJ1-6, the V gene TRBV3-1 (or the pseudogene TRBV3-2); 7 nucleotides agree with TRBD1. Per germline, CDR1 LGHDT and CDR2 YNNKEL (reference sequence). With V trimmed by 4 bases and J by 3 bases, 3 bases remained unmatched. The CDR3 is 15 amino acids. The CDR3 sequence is CASSPGTDYNSPLHF. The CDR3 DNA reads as TGTGCCAGCAGCCCTGGGACAGACTATAATTCACCCCTCCACTTT.

The CDR3 reads CASSRAENQPQHF. The CDR3 nucleotides read TGCGCCAGCAGCCGCGCGGAGAATCAGCCCCAGCATTTT. The chain recombines TRBV4-3 with TRBJ1-5; D ambiguous. Germline V CDR1 and CDR2: LGHNA, YSLEER. The CDR3 totals 13 residues. Deletions cut 4 bases from V and 4 bases from J, with 8 bases between.

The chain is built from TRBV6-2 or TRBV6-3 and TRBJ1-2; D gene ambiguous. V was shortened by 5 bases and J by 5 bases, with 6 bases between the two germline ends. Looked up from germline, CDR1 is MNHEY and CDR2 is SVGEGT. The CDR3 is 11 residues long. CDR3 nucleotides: TGTGCCAGCAGTGACACGTATGGCTACACCTTC. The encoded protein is CASSDTYGYTF.

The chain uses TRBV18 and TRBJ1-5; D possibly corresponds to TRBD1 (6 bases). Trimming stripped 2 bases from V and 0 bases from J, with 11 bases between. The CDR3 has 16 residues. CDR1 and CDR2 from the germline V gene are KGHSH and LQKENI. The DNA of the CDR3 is TGTGCCAGCTCACCAAGGACAGTAAATAGCAATCAGCCCCAGCATTTT. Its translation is CASSPRTVNSNQPQHF.

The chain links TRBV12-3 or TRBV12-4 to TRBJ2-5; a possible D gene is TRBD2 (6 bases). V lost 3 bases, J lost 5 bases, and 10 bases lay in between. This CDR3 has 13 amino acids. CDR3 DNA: TGTGCCAGCAGTTTCGGGCTAGCGGAGACCCAGTACTTC. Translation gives CASSFGLAETQYF.

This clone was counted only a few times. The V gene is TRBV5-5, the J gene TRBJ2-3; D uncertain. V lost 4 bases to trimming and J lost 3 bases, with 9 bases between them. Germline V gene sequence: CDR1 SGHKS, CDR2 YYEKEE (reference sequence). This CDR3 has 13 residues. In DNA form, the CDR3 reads TGTGCCAGCAGCCCCACTCCGACAGATACGCAGTATTTT. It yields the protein CASSPTPTDTQYF.

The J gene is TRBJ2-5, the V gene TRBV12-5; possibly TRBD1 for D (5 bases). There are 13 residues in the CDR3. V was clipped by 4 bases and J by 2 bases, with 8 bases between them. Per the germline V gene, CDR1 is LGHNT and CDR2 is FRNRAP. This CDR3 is CASGSRGQETQYF. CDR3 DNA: TGTGCTAGTGGTTCTAGGGGACAAGAGACCCAGTACTTC.

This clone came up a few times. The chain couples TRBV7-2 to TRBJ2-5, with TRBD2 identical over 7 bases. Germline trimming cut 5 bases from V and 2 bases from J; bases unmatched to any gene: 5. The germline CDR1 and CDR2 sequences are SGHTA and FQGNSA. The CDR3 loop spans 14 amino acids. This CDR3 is CASSPLAEQETQYF. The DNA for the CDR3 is TGTGCCAGCAGCCCGCTAGCGGAACAAGAGACCCAGTACTTC.

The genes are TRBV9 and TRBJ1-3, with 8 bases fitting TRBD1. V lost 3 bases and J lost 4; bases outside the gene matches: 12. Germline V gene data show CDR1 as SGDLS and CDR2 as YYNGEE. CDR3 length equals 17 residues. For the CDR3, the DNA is TGTGCCAGCAGCGCGTCCCCCTTGACAGGGGCCGGAAACACCATATATTTT. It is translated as CASSASPLTGAGNTIYF.

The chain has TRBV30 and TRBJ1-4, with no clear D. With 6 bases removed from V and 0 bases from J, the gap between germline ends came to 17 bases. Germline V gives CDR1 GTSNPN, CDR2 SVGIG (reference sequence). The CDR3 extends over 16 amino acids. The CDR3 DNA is TGTGCCTGCTCCCCCGGGGAGCTTGCAACTAATGAAAAACTGTTTTTT. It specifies CACSPGELATNEKLFF.

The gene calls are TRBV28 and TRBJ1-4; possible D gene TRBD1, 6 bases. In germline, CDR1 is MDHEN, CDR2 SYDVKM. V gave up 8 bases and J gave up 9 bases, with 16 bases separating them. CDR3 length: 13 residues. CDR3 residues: CASLRGIEKKLFF. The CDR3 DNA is TGTGCCAGCCTGAGGGGGATTGAGAAAAAACTGTTTTTT. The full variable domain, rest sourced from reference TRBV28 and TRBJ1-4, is DVKVTQSSRYLVKRTGEKVFLECVQDMDHENMFWYRQDPGLGLRLIYFSYDVKMKEKGDIPEGYSVSREKKERFSLILESASTNQTSMYLCASLRGIEKKLFFGSGTQLSVL.

This CDR3 is CASSRRGTGVGYTF. The DNA of the CDR3 is TGTGCCAGCTCGCGAAGGGGGACAGGGGTCGGCTACACCTTC. The chain carries TRBV7-9 and TRBJ1-2, with 10 bases aligning to TRBD1. V shed 8 bases, J shed 8 bases, and the junction held 11 bases outside the gene matches. The CDR3 length is 14 residues. The germline V gene encodes CDR1 SEHNR and CDR2 FQNEAQ (reference sequence).